This record concerns one T cell receptor (beta chain) sequence. Its target is not known. A single record per CDR3 protein comes from TCRdb applying MiXCR to the 5' RACE reads. The sample records just under 600,000 distinct CDR3 sequences, about 13% being singletons. This entry belongs to a study of T cells after yellow fever vaccination. Study as a whole: Where fractions had low cell numbers, libraries were prepared from them with the SMART-Seq v4 Ultra Low Input RNA kit. Findings and limits, study-wide: The secondary response peaked faster, at day 5 versus 15, but was weaker.

Sequences were derived from PBMCs, sampled on the day of the yellow fever booster vaccination. The clonotype comes from a man younger than 40 who received the YFV17D yellow fever vaccine.

CDR3 sequence (DNA): TGCGCCAGCAGCCCTAACAGGGGAAAATACACTGAAGCTTTCTTT. Amino acid sequence: CASSPNRGKYTEAFF. The rearrangement uses TRBV5-1 and TRBJ1-1, with 7 bases lining up with TRBD1. Germline loops: CDR1 SGHRS, CDR2 YFSETQ. Germline trimming cut 4 bases from V and 3 bases from J; bases unmatched to any gene: 9. The CDR3 is made up of 15 amino acids.